This T cell receptor (beta chain) comes out of a study of blood T cell repertoires in COVID-19. V lost 1 base, J lost 0 bases, and 4 bases lay in between. This CDR3 spans 13 amino acids. Germline V CDR1 and CDR2: GTSNPN, SVGIG (reference sequence). The assay was immunoSEQ multiplex PCR, and TCRdb's table has in-frame clones only and misses some. The top ten clones hold about 6.5% of a sample with 37,000 or so clones, under 90% of them seen once. This clone has just one count. The sequencing sample was made of peripheral blood. The receptor's source is a human donor in a cohort sampled during active COVID-19. V gene TRBV30 combines with J gene TRBJ1-3, with D unclear. The CDR3 sequence: CAWSDNSGNTIYF. DNA for the CDR3: TGTGCCTGGAGTGATAACTCTGGAAACACCATATATTTT. Supplemented by reference TRBV30 and TRBJ1-3, the full variable domain reads SQTIHQWPATLVQPVGSPLSLECTVEGTSNPNLYWYRQAAGRGLQLLFYSVGIGQISSEVPQNLSASRPQDRQFILSSKKLLLSDSGFYLCAWSDNSGNTIYFGEGSWLTVV.